Listed here are 27 T cell receptor beta chains from one sample, sequenced in a study of T cells in Graves' hyperthyroidism and ophthalmopathy. Amplified regions were TCR beta CDR3 sequences from RNA transcripts. Primed by the HTBI set, a first-round RT-PCR was run on the TCR CDR3. Using its own MiXCR run on the multiplex PCR reads, TCRdb lists one record per CDR3 protein. The top ten clones hold about a quarter of a sample with around 400,000 distinct CDR3 sequences, 15% to 19% of them seen once. The specimen sequenced was blood. Receptors were obtained from a young woman with Graves' hyperthyroidism that later progressed to Graves' ophthalmopathy.

In the case of this clonotype: A junction end diverges from the germline sequence, so it may reflect a read error. The chain combines TRBV5-5 with TRBJ2-2, with D perhaps TRBD2 (5 bases). Germline V gene sequence: CDR1 SGHKS, CDR2 YYEKEE (reference sequence). The CDR3 spans 16 residues. CDR3 nucleotide sequence: TGTGCCAGCAGCTTGTCGGGTTGGGTGATCACCGGGGAGCTGTCTTTT. This sequence encodes CASSLSGWVITGELSF.

This clonotype showed up many times. The V call is TRBV12-3 or TRBV12-4, the J call TRBJ1-1; unclear D gene. This CDR3 region has 12 residues. The V and J ends lost 8 bases and 4 bases respectively, with 11 bases between them. The CDR3 protein is CASLGLGTEAFF. In DNA, the CDR3 is TGTGCCAGCCTCGGACTCGGCACTGAAGCTTTCTTT.

The chain recombines TRBV2 with TRBJ2-3, with TRBD2 identical over 7 bases. The V segment lost 5 bases and the J segment 1 base; nucleotides outside the gene matches: 12. Germline CDR1 is SNHLY and CDR2 is FYNNEI. The CDR3 covers 17 residues. The CDR3 nucleotides are TGTGCCAGCAGTCGACTAGCCCGGGACGGGCGCACAGATACGCAGTATTTT. The encoded protein is CASSRLARDGRTDTQYF.

This clonotype has at least ten counts. This chain connects TRBV20-1 to TRBJ2-3; 13 positions match TRBD2. Per germline, CDR1 DFQATT and CDR2 SNEGSKA (reference sequence). The CDR3 extends over 17 amino acids. The V and J ends lost 6 bases and 3 bases, in that order; junction bases with no gene match: 12. CDR3 region: CSAILGLAGSGTDTQYF. CDR3 DNA: TGCAGTGCAATCCTGGGACTAGCGGGAAGCGGTACAGATACGCAGTATTTT.

Details on this clonotype: A much larger clonotype is one base distant, so this may be a read error. The chain employs TRBV27 and TRBJ1-1, with D possibly TRBD1 on 6 matching bases. This CDR3 contains 13 residues. CDR1 is MNHEY and CDR2 is SMNVEV in the germline V gene (reference sequence). CDR3 protein: CASSSGAGTEALF. DNA for the CDR3: TGTGCCAGCAGTTCGGGGGCCGGCACTGAAGCTCTCTTT.

This clonotype was seen only a few times. V is TRBV28 and J is TRBJ1-1; D might be TRBD1 (5 bases). Germline V lookup: CDR1 MDHEN, CDR2 SYDVKM. The V end lost 5 bases, the J end lost 4 bases, and 11 bases lay between the germline ends. This CDR3 has 13 residues. The CDR3 nucleotides are TGTGCCAGCAGTCTCGACGGGGGCACTGAAGCTTTCTTT. This encodes CASSLDGGTEAFF.

The chain employs TRBV27 and TRBJ2-7; 8 bases align to TRBD2. Germline V gives CDR1 MNHEY, CDR2 SMNVEV (reference sequence). Germline trimming cut 6 bases from V and 6 bases from J; bases unmatched to any gene: 4. The CDR3 has 12 residues. The CDR3 DNA sequence: TGTGCCAGCAGCGGGGGGGGTGTCGAGCAGTACTTC. Protein sequence: CASSGGGVEQYF.

The chain joins TRBV14 to TRBJ2-1; 10 bases are a match to TRBD1. CDR3 length: 16 residues. V shed 0 bases and J 5 bases; nucleotides not matched to a gene: 4. CDR1 SGHDN and CDR2 FVKESK come from the germline V gene. CDR3 amino acids: CASSQDMDRGNNEQFF. CDR3 coding DNA: TGTGCCAGCAGCCAAGATATGGACAGGGGGAACAATGAGCAGTTCTTC.

The V and J genes are TRBV4-1 and TRBJ1-2, with D perhaps TRBD1 (5 bases). CDR1 MGHRA and CDR2 YSYEKL come from the germline V gene. Trimming took off 3 bases at V and 5 bases at J, with 16 bases between the two ends. This CDR3 has 15 amino acids. CDR3 DNA: TGCGCCAGCAGCCAGGGGGGACTACGTGGATATGGCTACACCTTC. It yields the protein CASSQGGLRGYGYTF.

This clonotype was detected many times. This chain uses TRBV20-1 with TRBJ2-7, with TRBD1 matching over 9 bases. Germline CDR1 DFQATT, CDR2 SNEGSKA (reference sequence). The CDR3 runs 14 residues. V shed 5 bases and J 4 bases; nucleotides not matched to a gene: 9. The CDR3 loop reads CSAPSGQGFYEQYF. DNA for the CDR3: TGCAGTGCTCCCTCTGGACAGGGGTTTTACGAGCAGTACTTC.

This clonotype has a handful of counts. The junction and the germline gene differ at one end; a read error may be behind it. This chain joins TRBV20-1 and TRBJ2-1; D is ambiguous. This CDR3 has 14 amino acids. Germline values: CDR1 DFQATT, CDR2 SNEGSKA (reference sequence). CDR3 nucleotide sequence: TGCAGTGCTAGGCCCTCGAAAGGCGACAACGAGCAGTTCTTC. This gives the protein CSARPSKGDNEQFF.

This clonotype was seen ten or more times. The chain has TRBV14 and TRBJ2-7; D not resolved. Germline V gene data show CDR1 as SGHDN and CDR2 as FVKESK. The CDR3 covers 14 residues. The V and J ends lost 1 base and 2 bases respectively, with 9 bases between them. The CDR3 is CASSQAFGTYEQYF. CDR3 in DNA: TGTGCCAGCAGCCAAGCGTTCGGTACCTACGAGCAGTACTTC.

This clonotype was counted ten times or more. This chain links TRBV30 with TRBJ2-4; TRBD1 aligns across 10 bases. Germline V CDR1 and CDR2: GTSNPN, SVGIG (reference sequence). J lost 3 bases, V lost 2 bases, and 1 base had no gene match. The CDR3 is 14 residues long. CDR3 DNA sequence: TGTGCCTGGAGTAGGACAGGGGGCAAAAACATTCAGTACTTC. Its protein product is CAWSRTGGKNIQYF.

With respect to this clonotype: A much larger clone lies one base from this, so it may be a read error. DNA of the CDR3: TGTGCCAGCAGTGAAACAGGGGGGGTCAATCAGCCCCAGCATTTT. Amino acids: CASSETGGVNQPQHF. The V call is TRBV12-3 or TRBV12-4, the J call TRBJ1-5; 8 nucleotides agree with TRBD1. Trimming took 5 bases from V and 3 from J; bases not matched to a gene: 6. This CDR3 spans 15 amino acids.

In this sample, this clonotype turned up many times. This chain connects TRBV6-1 to TRBJ1-2; 7 nucleotides align to TRBD1. Trimming cost V 4 bases and J 4 bases; bases outside gene matches: 3. CDR3 length equals 13 residues. Germline CDR1 is MNHNS and CDR2 is SASEGT. The CDR3 nucleotides are TGTGCCAGCAGTGGGGACAGCCCCTATGGCTACACCTTC. Translated, it gives CASSGDSPYGYTF.

This clonotype was recorded at least ten times. The rearrangement links TRBV28 to TRBJ2-7; 7 positions match TRBD1. The CDR3 has 16 residues. The germline CDR1 and CDR2 sequences are MDHEN and SYDVKM. V lost 10 bases to trimming and J lost 2 bases; unmatched junction nucleotides: 17. CDR3 coding DNA: TGTGCCACCCAGGGACAGATTCCTGGAACGGCCTACGAGCAGTACTTC. Protein: CATQGQIPGTAYEQYF.

In its sample, this clonotype was seen a few times. V usage is TRBV20-1 and J usage is TRBJ2-1; the D gene is possibly TRBD2 (5 bases). Per germline, CDR1 DFQATT and CDR2 SNEGSKA (reference sequence). Trimming stripped 3 bases from V and 9 bases from J, with 12 bases between. This CDR3 is built from 12 residues. The CDR3: CSAREALSEQFF. DNA of the CDR3: TGCAGTGCTAGGGAGGCCCTGAGTGAGCAGTTCTTC.

This clonotype was found many times. This may come from a read error, since a much larger clone is one base off. This chain links TRBV25-1 with TRBJ2-3; 15 nucleotides match TRBD2. After removal of 4 bases from V and 4 bases from J, the junction contained 3 bases not matched to a gene. Germline loops: CDR1 MGHDK, CDR2 SYGVNS. The CDR3 runs to 16 residues. CDR3 in DNA: TGTGCCAGCAGTGGGGGACTAGCGGGAGGCGCAGATACGCAGTATTTT. The encoded protein is CASSGGLAGGADTQYF.

V is TRBV19 and J is TRBJ1-5; D is unresolved. CDR3 length: 12 amino acids. Between the trimmed V and J ends, which lost 10 bases and 4 bases, there was a span of 11 bases. CDR1 and CDR2 (germline): LNHDA, SQIVND (reference sequence). Here the CDR3 reads CATEDGNQPQHF. The DNA of the CDR3 is TGTGCCACCGAGGACGGGAATCAGCCCCAGCATTTT.

There are many counts of this clonotype. This rearrangement joins TRBV7-2 to TRBJ2-3; 8 nucleotides agree with TRBD2. This CDR3 contains 13 residues. V was clipped by 10 bases and J by 2 bases; unmatched bases: 5. Germline assignment: CDR1 SGHTA and CDR2 FQGNSA. As DNA, the CDR3 is TGTGCCAAGGAGCGGGAGTCCACAGATACGCAGTATTTT. This gives the protein CAKERESTDTQYF.

This clonotype has only one observation. The chain uses TRBV19 and TRBJ1-5, with D uncertain. Trimming took off 4 bases at V and 8 bases at J, with 9 bases between the two ends. The CDR3 contains 12 residues. Germline CDR1 reads LNHDA; CDR2 reads SQIVND (reference sequence). CDR3 nucleotides: TGTGCCAGTAGTAGAGGGCGGGAGCCCCAGCATTTT. This encodes CASSRGREPQHF.

V and J are TRBV6-2 or TRBV6-3 and TRBJ2-4; 8 nucleotides align to TRBD2. The V gene end was trimmed by 7 bases and the J gene end by 7 bases; junction bases not matched to a gene: 15. The CDR3 is 16 amino acids. The germline CDR1 and CDR2 sequences are MNHEY and SVGEGT. CDR3 loop: CASMSEREGLVNIQYF. As DNA, the CDR3 is TGTGCCAGCATGTCAGAACGGGAGGGCCTGGTCAACATTCAGTACTTC.

This clonotype was observed many times. The chain has TRBV6-1 and TRBJ2-7, with 9 bases that match TRBD1. The V gene end was trimmed by 5 bases and the J gene end by 6 bases; junction bases not matched to a gene: 8. Germline CDR1 and CDR2: MNHNS and SASEGT. The CDR3 loop spans 14 amino acids. This CDR3 is CASSFGQGWTEQYF. Here the CDR3 DNA reads TGTGCCAGCAGTTTCGGACAGGGGTGGACCGAGCAGTACTTC.

In this sample, this clonotype turned up many times. This chain connects TRBV5-1 to TRBJ2-3, with D possibly called TRBD1 or TRBD2 (5 bases each). The V gene lost 4 bases and the J gene lost 6 bases, with 15 bases spanning the gap. This CDR3 region has 14 residues. Per germline, CDR1 SGHRS and CDR2 YFSETQ. CDR3 sequence reads: CASSTQPGPDTQYF. The CDR3, as DNA: TGCGCCAGCAGCACACAACCGGGGCCGGATACGCAGTATTTT.

This clonotype was found many times. The V gene is TRBV20-1, the J gene TRBJ2-7; D is perhaps TRBD2 (7 bases). The ends were cut back, 0 bases at V and 4 bases at J, with 10 bases in the middle. The CDR3 covers 13 residues. Germline V CDR1 and CDR2: DFQATT, SNEGSKA (reference sequence). The CDR3 region is CSARDGGLYEQYF. The CDR3 region has the DNA TGCAGTGCTAGAGACGGGGGGCTATACGAGCAGTACTTC.

This clonotype was picked up one time. This may come from a read error, since a much larger clone is one base off. The gene calls are TRBV6-2 or TRBV6-3 and TRBJ1-5; 7 positions match TRBD1. CDR1 and CDR2 from the germline V gene are MNHEY and SVGEGT. The CDR3 covers 17 residues. The V segment lost 7 bases and the J segment 2 bases; nucleotides outside the gene matches: 14. The CDR3 DNA is TGTGCCAGCACTCTAAACTCAGGGGGGGCGGGCAATCAGCCCCAGCATTTT. This sequence encodes CASTLNSGGAGNQPQHF.

The V and J genes are TRBV7-6 and TRBJ2-1; perhaps TRBD2 as D (5 bases). Between the trimmed V and J ends, which lost 4 bases and 4 bases, there was a span of 11 bases. Germline V gives CDR1 SGHVS, CDR2 FNYEAQ. This CDR3 has 14 residues. The chain's CDR3 is CASSSREGYNEQFF. CDR3 bases: TGTGCCAGCAGCTCCCGCGAGGGTTACAATGAGCAGTTCTTC.